The clone carrying this T cell receptor (beta chain) was seen many times. Its antigen remains unidentified. Every isolated RNA sample was fully reverse transcribed, so sequencing captured expressed TCRB transcripts. Here immunoSEQ multiplex PCR was the method, and the copy in TCRdb shows in-frame clones only, minus some. This sample has some 160,000 clones, with about 8.3% found just once. The V segment lost 2 bases and the J segment 1 base; nucleotides outside the gene matches: 5. Germline V gene lookup returns CDR1 MNHEY and CDR2 SMNVEV (reference sequence). The CDR3 covers 16 residues. The record originates from a study of beta chain features in type 1 diabetes. Overall study findings and caveats: Type 1 diabetes patients had moderately but significantly shorter TCRB CDR3s in all four CD4+ subsets. In patients and controls equally, PCR might favor templates that are shorter.

The chain recombines TRBV27 with TRBJ2-7, with TRBD1 matching over 10 bases. The clonotype was recovered from a woman between 18 and 29 years old with type 1 diabetes. Sequences were obtained from central memory CD4+ T cells from blood. The CDR3 nucleotides are TGTGCCAGCAGTTTAGGTATGGGACAGGGGTCCTACGAGCAGTACTTC. This translates into CASSLGMGQGSYEQYF.